Listed here are 30 T cell receptor beta chains from one sample, sequenced in a study of OX40 agonist ivuxolimab in advanced cancers. Sequencing used immunoSEQ multiplex PCR; TCRdb keeps in-frame clones, though not all of them. This table has 10,000 to 15,000 clones, 70% to 80% appearing once. Material: CD4+ or CD8+ T cells sorted from blood, obtained in a trial of the OX40 agonist ivuxolimab. The origin of the receptors is an adult with an advanced solid tumor such as melanoma, head and neck, liver or kidney cancer.

The gene calls are TRBV19 and TRBJ2-3; D uncertain. The CDR3 totals 14 residues. CDR1 LNHDA and CDR2 SQIVND come from the germline V gene (reference sequence). V was shortened by 5 bases and J by 6 bases, with 15 bases between the two germline ends. The CDR3 protein is CASSSDGPVDTQYF. The CDR3 nucleotides read TGTGCCAGTAGTTCGGATGGGCCGGTGGATACGCAGTATTTT.

The chain carries TRBV2 and TRBJ2-7; 9 nucleotides align to TRBD1. The CDR3 contains 16 residues. V shed 2 bases, J shed 0 bases, and the junction held 5 bases outside the gene matches. Germline CDR1 reads SNHLY; CDR2 reads FYNNEI. This CDR3 reads CASSEHPGQGSYEQYF. As DNA, the CDR3 is TGTGCCAGCAGTGAACATCCGGGACAGGGCTCCTACGAGCAGTACTTC.

The CDR3 loop is CAASDRGNQPQHF. The DNA for the CDR3 is TGTGCCGCCAGCGACAGGGGCAATCAGCCCCAGCATTTT. The rearrangement uses TRBV6-6 and TRBJ1-5, with 7 bases aligning to TRBD1. This CDR3 is built from 13 residues. Germline trimming cut 11 bases from V and 2 bases from J; bases unmatched to any gene: 6. Germline V CDR1 and CDR2: MNHNY, SVGAGI (reference sequence).

The chain uses TRBV7-9 and TRBJ2-7; TRBD2 matches at 14 bases. This CDR3 region has 18 residues. V dropped 3 bases and J dropped 6; count of bases not matched to a gene: 13. CDR1 and CDR2 (germline): SEHNR, FQNEAQ (reference sequence). Written as DNA, the CDR3 is TGTGCCAGCAGCTTTTGGGGACTAGCGGGAGAGGTAGGCGGCGAGCAGTACTTC. This encodes CASSFWGLAGEVGGEQYF.

The chain has TRBV5-8 and TRBJ1-4, with no clear D. V dropped 3 bases and J dropped 7 bases, with 16 bases sitting between them. CDR1 and CDR2 (germline): SGHTS, YDEGEE. There are 15 residues in the CDR3. Written as DNA, the CDR3 is TGTGCCAGCAGCTCAGACCCGCGAGAGGGTGAAAAACTGTTTTTT. Amino acid sequence: CASSSDPREGEKLFF.

The gene calls are TRBV19 and TRBJ2-5, with 7 bases matching TRBD1. The CDR3 spans 15 residues. J gave up 2 bases and V 4 bases, and 7 bases lay outside the gene matches. Germline-derived CDR1 and CDR2 are LNHDA and SQIVND (reference sequence). CDR3 coding DNA: TGTGCCAGTAGTACCACCCCGACAGGGCAAGAGACCCAGTACTTC. This gives the protein CASSTTPTGQETQYF.

The rearrangement uses TRBV7-6 and TRBJ2-2; 12 bases agree with TRBD1. The CDR3 has 20 amino acids. J gave up 5 bases and V 5 bases, and 18 bases lay outside the gene matches. Germline CDR1 is SGHVS and CDR2 is FNYEAQ. The CDR3 region is CASSPEPGQGAGVWTGELFF. DNA for the CDR3: TGTGCCAGCAGCCCCGAACCGGGACAGGGGGCGGGGGTTTGGACCGGGGAGCTGTTTTTT.

Relative to its sample, this clone is medium-sized. The chain uses TRBV6-5 and TRBJ2-5; unclear D gene. The CDR3 runs to 13 residues. Germline lookup yields CDR1 MNHEY and CDR2 SVGAGI. V was shortened by 7 bases and J by 5 bases, with 14 bases between the two germline ends. In nucleotides, the CDR3 is TGTGCCAGCACGTACCAACCAACGGAGACCCAGTACTTC. This translates into CASTYQPTETQYF.

J is TRBJ2-7 and V is TRBV9; 9 nucleotides match TRBD1. V lost 3 bases, J lost 2 bases, and 3 bases stayed unmatched. The V gene's germline CDR1 is SGDLS and CDR2 YYNGEE. This CDR3 is 14 amino acids long. Here the CDR3 reads CASSGGQGTYEQYF. The CDR3, as DNA: TGTGCCAGCAGCGGGGGACAGGGAACCTACGAGCAGTACTTC.

The chain combines TRBV7-2 with TRBJ2-1; no firm D call. The CDR3 totals 15 residues. In germline, CDR1 is SGHTA, CDR2 FQGNSA. V was clipped by 4 bases and J by 2 bases, with 12 bases between them. CDR3 DNA sequence: TGTGCCAGCAGCTCAAGCCCCACCGCCTACAATGAGCAGTTCTTC. It yields the protein CASSSSPTAYNEQFF.

The chain recombines TRBV14 with TRBJ1-1; 9 bases agree with TRBD1. Germline CDR1 SGHDN, CDR2 FVKESK. The trim removed 4 bases at V and 1 base at J, leaving 4 bases unmatched. The CDR3 contains 15 residues. The CDR3 nucleotides read TGTGCCAGCAGCCTTCAGGGACAGGGGAACACTGAAGCTTTCTTT. It specifies CASSLQGQGNTEAFF.

The J gene is TRBJ2-1, the V gene TRBV27, with D maybe TRBD1 (5 bases). Germline V gene data show CDR1 as MNHEY and CDR2 as SMNVEV (reference sequence). V lost 5 bases, J lost 4 bases, and 12 bases lay in between. This CDR3 contains 14 residues. The CDR3 reads CASSPAAGYNEQFF. The CDR3, as DNA: TGTGCCAGCAGTCCGGCGGCAGGGTACAATGAGCAGTTCTTC.

This chain links TRBV14 with TRBJ1-6; D perhaps matches TRBD1 (5 bases). Per germline, CDR1 SGHDN and CDR2 FVKESK. The CDR3 extends over 13 amino acids. Trimming stripped 4 bases from V and 10 bases from J, with 11 bases between. CDR3 bases: TGTGCCAGCAGCCCTACAGGTCCCTCACCCCTCCACTTT. Encoded protein: CASSPTGPSPLHF. Drawing the rest from reference TRBV14 and TRBJ1-6, the complete variable domain is EAGVTQFPSHSVIEKGQTVTLRCDPISGHDNLYWYRRVMGKEIKFLLHFVKESKQDESGMPNNRFLAERTGGTYSTLKVQPAELEDSGVYFCASSPTGPSPLHFGNGTRLTVT.

The chain joins TRBV6-5 to TRBJ2-2; unclear D gene. CDR3 length equals 15 residues. From germline, CDR1 is MNHEY and CDR2 SVGAGI. V gave up 0 bases and J gave up 8 bases, with 13 bases separating them. Here the CDR3 DNA reads TGTGCCAGCAGTTACTCGAGAACTCTAATGGGGGAGCTGTTTTTT. It yields the protein CASSYSRTLMGELFF.

The gene calls are TRBV19 and TRBJ2-7; D not resolved. Per the germline V gene, CDR1 is LNHDA and CDR2 is SQIVND (reference sequence). The CDR3 is 13 amino acids. The V end was cut by 1 base, the J end by 6 bases, with 10 bases between. The CDR3 DNA is TGTGCCAGTAGTATAGCTCCGGGCGCCGAGCAGTACTTC. It specifies CASSIAPGAEQYF.

The CDR3 DNA sequence: TGTGCCAGCAGTGAAGGCCTAGCGGGGGGAACAGATACGCAGTATTTT. As protein: CASSEGLAGGTDTQYF. The rearrangement links TRBV6-4 to TRBJ2-3; 11 bases are a match to TRBD2. The CDR3 loop spans 16 amino acids. Germline V gives CDR1 MRHNA, CDR2 SNTAGT. V shed 3 bases and J 3 bases; nucleotides not matched to a gene: 5.

The V call is TRBV28, the J call TRBJ1-2, with D possibly matching TRBD1 (5 bases). The germline V gene has CDR1 MDHEN and CDR2 SYDVKM. The V end was cut by 2 bases, the J end by 8 bases, with 6 bases between. This CDR3 comprises 11 residues. The CDR3 DNA follows: TGTGCCAGCAGTTTAGGGGGGGGCTACACCTTC. It codes for CASSLGGGYTF.

V and J are TRBV5-1 and TRBJ2-5; 10 bases are a match to TRBD1. The CDR3 is 16 amino acids. The V gene's germline CDR1 is SGHRS and CDR2 YFSETQ. The V gene end was trimmed by 0 bases and the J gene end by 1 base; junction bases not matched to a gene: 3. Here the CDR3 reads CASSLGDRGPQETQYF. CDR3 coding DNA: TGCGCCAGCAGCTTGGGCGACAGGGGGCCCCAAGAGACCCAGTACTTC.

This clone was counted between two and nine times. The rearrangement joins TRBV27 to TRBJ2-1; D might be TRBD1 or TRBD2, each matching 5 bases. The germline V gene encodes CDR1 MNHEY and CDR2 SMNVEV (reference sequence). Trimming shortened V by 6 bases and J by 7 bases, and 10 bases separated the two germline ends. The CDR3 covers 12 residues. CDR3 in DNA: TGTGCCAGCAGCCCAGGGAGAAATGAGCAGTTCTTC. Amino acids: CASSPGRNEQFF.

This rearrangement joins TRBV28 to TRBJ1-2; TRBD1 agrees at 7 bases. Germline lookup yields CDR1 MDHEN and CDR2 SYDVKM. J was trimmed by 3 bases and V by 6 bases; bases with no gene match: 10. The CDR3 is 15 amino acids. CDR3: CASRWNRDSHYGYTF. The CDR3 region has the DNA TGTGCCAGCAGGTGGAACCGGGACAGTCACTATGGCTACACCTTC.

The rearrangement joins TRBV7-9 to TRBJ2-7, with TRBD1 matching 8 bases. V lost 6 bases and J lost 5; bases outside the gene matches: 12. CDR3 length: 15 amino acids. CDR1 and CDR2 (germline): SEHNR, FQNEAQ (reference sequence). The DNA for the CDR3 is TGTGCCAGCAGTTCTCCCGGACAGGGTGACAACGAGCAGTACTTC. Residues: CASSSPGQGDNEQYF.

The chain recombines TRBV5-6 with TRBJ2-7, with 8 positions matching TRBD1. In germline, CDR1 is SGHDT, CDR2 YYEEEE. The CDR3 consists of 15 residues. With 5 bases clipped from V and 3 bases from J, the junction kept 10 bases outside the gene matches. In DNA form, the CDR3 reads TGTGCCAGCAGGACGCCAGGGGGCGCGGGCTACGAGCAGTACTTC. It codes for CASRTPGGAGYEQYF.

In DNA, the CDR3 is TGTGCCAGCAGCGTAAGGGACAGTAACTACGAGCAGTACTTC. This sequence encodes CASSVRDSNYEQYF. The chain recombines TRBV9 with TRBJ2-7, with 7 bases aligning to TRBD1. The junction had 4 bases not matched to a gene; V was cut back by 1 base and J by 3 bases. Per germline, CDR1 SGDLS and CDR2 YYNGEE. This CDR3 comprises 14 residues.

V is TRBV28 and J is TRBJ2-1, with 8 bases lining up with TRBD2. This CDR3 spans 17 amino acids. Germline CDR1 reads MDHEN; CDR2 reads SYDVKM. The ends lost 0 bases at V and 4 bases at J; junction bases unmatched: 8. The DNA of the CDR3 is TGTGCCAGCAGTTTATGGGGTGTCGGGGGGGGATACAATGAGCAGTTCTTC. Residues: CASSLWGVGGGYNEQFF.

This chain connects TRBV25-1 to TRBJ2-2, with D perhaps TRBD2 (6 bases). The CDR3 loop spans 12 amino acids. Deletions cut 7 bases from V and 9 bases from J, with 12 bases between. CDR1 and CDR2 from the germline V gene are MGHDK and SYGVNS. The CDR3 DNA follows: TGTGCCAGCACCCCCGGGAGCCGGGAGCTGTTTTTT. Translating gives CASTPGSRELFF.

This clone appeared a single time. The CDR3 sequence: CASSLVQGGSYEQYF. The CDR3 DNA sequence: TGTGCCAGCAGCTTGGTACAGGGAGGTTCCTACGAGCAGTACTTC. The chain uses TRBV5-5 and TRBJ2-7; D possibly matches TRBD1 or TRBD2 (6 bases each). Germline lookup yields CDR1 SGHKS and CDR2 YYEKEE (reference sequence). V shed 0 bases and J shed 1 base, with 11 bases lying between them. The CDR3 totals 15 residues.

The chain carries TRBV28 and TRBJ2-7; possibly TRBD2 for D (6 bases). The CDR3 loop spans 13 amino acids. The germline V gene has CDR1 MDHEN and CDR2 SYDVKM. Deletions cut 10 bases from V and 7 bases from J, with 20 bases between. This chain's CDR3 is CATLDYITREQYF. The CDR3 nucleotides read TGTGCCACCTTGGACTACATTACACGGGAGCAGTACTTC.

The rearrangement uses TRBV14 and TRBJ2-7, with D perhaps assigned TRBD1 or TRBD2 (5 bases each). Germline-derived CDR1 and CDR2 are SGHDN and FVKESK. V was cut by 4 bases and J by 6 bases, with 7 bases left in between. The CDR3 has 11 residues. The chain's CDR3 is CASSLGVEQYF. CDR3 nucleotides: TGTGCCAGCAGCCTGGGGGTCGAGCAGTACTTC.

The J gene is TRBJ2-7, the V gene TRBV4-1; 7 nucleotides agree with TRBD1. Germline lookup yields CDR1 MGHRA and CDR2 YSYEKL. V was pared by 0 bases and J by 3 bases, with 5 bases of the junction left unmatched. This CDR3 has 15 residues. The CDR3 is CASSQEPGQSYEQYF. The CDR3 bases are TGCGCCAGCAGCCAAGAACCGGGACAGAGCTACGAGCAGTACTTC.

This clone was detected only a few times. The V call is TRBV27, the J call TRBJ2-5, with TRBD2 identical over 13 bases. The V and J ends lost 0 bases and 3 bases, in that order; junction bases with no gene match: 4. The CDR3 is 17 residues long. Germline V gene sequence: CDR1 MNHEY, CDR2 SMNVEV (reference sequence). In nucleotides, the CDR3 is TGTGCCAGCAGTTTATCCTCCGGGACTAGCGGGAAAGAGACCCAGTACTTC. Its protein product is CASSLSSGTSGKETQYF.